Sequencing of this T cell receptor (beta chain) was carried out in a study of blood T cells in healthy people across ages. Trimming removed 1 base from V and 13 bases from J, with 19 bases in between. The CDR3 consists of 15 residues. Looked up from germline, CDR1 is KGHDR and CDR2 is SFDVKD. Primers used in a second PCR of about 7 to 11 cycles were a sample-barcoded 5' primer and a J-beta primer mix. MiXCR, applied by TCRdb to the 5' RACE reads, yields one record per CDR3 protein. Counted here are 1.5 million to 2 million distinct CDR3 sequences, roughly 30% occurring once; the ten biggest clones make up approximately 7.7%. Comment on this clonotype: This may be a read error: a much more frequent sequence differs by one nucleotide.

The source of this sequence is a woman in her 30s in good health. The sequenced sample was blood. The rearrangement joins TRBV24-1 to TRBJ2-1; no definite D call. CDR3 residues: CATSDFGLAQETQFF. CDR3 DNA: TGTGCCACCAGTGATTTTGGTTTGGCACAAGAGACCCAGTTCTTC.